The clone carrying this T cell receptor (beta chain) was counted between two and nine times. MiXCR was run by TCRdb on the 5' RACE reads, yielding one entry per CDR3 protein. Here the sample spans approximately 250,000 distinct CDR3 sequences, 6% to 7% being singletons. This CDR3 has 17 amino acids. Trimming cost V 0 bases and J 3 bases, with 15 bases left between them. In germline, CDR1 is LGHDT, CDR2 YNNKEL (reference sequence). The record originates from a study of identical twins. This sample also appeared in a second study, on T cells expressing NK-cell markers.

The rearrangement links TRBV3-1 to TRBJ1-5, with D tentatively TRBD1 (5 bases). The specimen was CD8+ T cells sorted from blood. The TCR sequence derives from a woman aged 18-30 years in good health. In DNA, the CDR3 is TGTGCCAGCAGCCAAGAGGAAGGGACGGGGTACAATCAGCCCCAGCATTTT. Amino acid sequence: CASSQEEGTGYNQPQHF.